A single sample gave rise to the 24 T cell receptor beta chains below, sequenced in a study of early T cells in non-severe SARS-CoV-2 infection. MiXCR, applied by TCRdb to the 5' RACE reads, yields one record per CDR3 protein. Here the sample spans tens of thousands of distinct CDR3 sequences, approximately 6% being singletons. Sequencing was carried out using whole blood. These receptors came from an adult who was a healthcare worker with PCR-confirmed SARS-CoV-2 infection or an uninfected control (not recorded which).

The V and J genes are TRBV7-9 and TRBJ2-2; D is undetermined. There are 14 residues in the CDR3. Trimming took off 8 bases at V and 0 bases at J, with 10 bases between the two ends. The germline V gene encodes CDR1 SEHNR and CDR2 FQNEAQ (reference sequence). The CDR3 nucleotides read TGTGCCAGCGCCCTGGCTGCGAACACCGGGGAGCTGTTTTTT. Its protein is CASALAANTGELFF. Looking up the rest from reference TRBV7-9 and TRBJ2-2 gives the full variable domain: DTGVSQNPRHKITKRGQNVTFRCDPISEHNRLYWYRQTLGQGPEFLTYFQNEAQLEKSRLLSDRFSAERPKGSFSTLEIQRTEQGDSAMYLCASALAANTGELFFGEGSRLTVL.

This clonotype was seen a handful of times. This chain joins TRBV28 and TRBJ1-3, with TRBD1 identical over 8 bases. The CDR3 contains 19 residues. From germline, CDR1 is MDHEN and CDR2 SYDVKM. J was trimmed by 0 bases and V by 5 bases; bases with no gene match: 15. The CDR3 DNA follows: TGTGCCAGCAGTCCACGTTATCTCCGGGACAGGAGCTCTGGAAACACCATATATTTT. Its translation: CASSPRYLRDRSSGNTIYF. Full variable domain (rest looked up from reference TRBV28 and TRBJ1-3): DVKVTQSSRYLVKRTGEKVFLECVQDMDHENMFWYRQDPGLGLRLIYFSYDVKMKEKGDIPEGYSVSREKKERFSLILESASTNQTSMYLCASSPRYLRDRSSGNTIYFGEGSWLTVV.

Ten or more counts support this clonotype. The CDR3 bases are TGTGCCAGCAGCTTAGGGCCCCTGAATGAGCAGTTCTTC. Encoded protein: CASSLGPLNEQFF. The chain couples TRBV5-4 to TRBJ2-1; no reliable D call. Germline CDR1 reads SGHNT; CDR2 reads YYREEE (reference sequence). The ends were cut back, 2 bases at V and 7 bases at J, with 10 bases in the middle. This CDR3 is built from 13 residues.

This clonotype was observed at least ten times. The CDR3 DNA follows: TGCAGTGCTAGAGATCCGGCAGGGGTCGCCTACAATGAGCAGTTCTTC. Its protein product is CSARDPAGVAYNEQFF. The V call is TRBV20-1, the J call TRBJ2-1, with a tentative D call TRBD1 (6 bases). The V gene lost 0 bases and the J gene lost 2 bases, with 14 bases spanning the gap. The length of the CDR3 is 16 residues. Per the germline V gene, CDR1 is DFQATT and CDR2 is SNEGSKA (reference sequence).

This clonotype was counted ten times or more. The chain recombines TRBV27 with TRBJ2-2, with TRBD2 identical over 11 bases. CDR1 and CDR2 from the germline V gene are MNHEY and SMNVEV (reference sequence). With V trimmed by 7 bases and J by 5 bases, 6 bases remained unmatched. The CDR3 has 15 amino acids. The CDR3 region is CASIHSGRGTGELFF. In DNA form, the CDR3 reads TGTGCCAGCATCCATAGCGGGAGGGGGACCGGGGAGCTGTTTTTT.

This clonotype was counted between two and nine times. The V gene is TRBV2, the J gene TRBJ1-6; D is unresolved. This CDR3 has 13 residues. Germline CDR1 SNHLY, CDR2 FYNNEI. Trimming cost V 7 bases and J 8 bases, with 12 bases left between them. CDR3 in amino acids: CASNTNTHSPLHF. In DNA form, the CDR3 reads TGTGCCAGCAACACGAACACTCATTCACCCCTCCACTTT.

This clonotype occurred a few times. The V gene is TRBV28, the J gene TRBJ2-5, with D tentatively TRBD1 (6 bases). Between the trimmed V and J ends, which lost 6 bases and 4 bases, there was a span of 18 bases. This CDR3 contains 15 residues. CDR1 and CDR2 from the germline V gene are MDHEN and SYDVKM. CDR3 bases: TGTGCCAGCAGCTCGGACAGCGAAATTGGAGAGACCCAGTACTTC. Its protein product is CASSSDSEIGETQYF.

This clonotype was observed many times. The J gene is TRBJ2-7, the V gene TRBV28; D remains ambiguous. The V end was cut by 5 bases, the J end by 4 bases, with 15 bases between. The CDR3 loop spans 14 amino acids. Germline V gives CDR1 MDHEN, CDR2 SYDVKM. CDR3 amino acids: CASSTAPVPYEQYF. CDR3 DNA sequence: TGTGCCAGCAGTACGGCCCCAGTCCCATACGAGCAGTACTTC.

This clonotype was seen repeatedly, ten times or more. The chain employs TRBV15 and TRBJ1-1, with 12 bases lining up with TRBD1. V lost 2 bases to trimming and J lost 6 bases; unmatched junction nucleotides: 4. Germline V gene sequence: CDR1 LNHNV, CDR2 YYDKDF (reference sequence). The CDR3 is 15 residues long. The CDR3 coding sequence is TGTGCCACCAGCAGAACCGGGACAGGGGGCTCTGAAGCTTTCTTT. It is translated as CATSRTGTGGSEAFF. Looking up the rest from reference TRBV15 and TRBJ1-1 gives the full variable domain: DAMVIQNPRYQVTQFGKPVTLSCSQTLNHNVMYWYQQKSSQAPKLLFHYYDKDFNNEADTPDNFQSRRPNTSFCFLDIRSPGLGDTAMYLCATSRTGTGGSEAFFGQGTRLTVV.

As regards this clonotype: Being one base from a much bigger clone, this may be a read error. V gene TRBV14 combines with J gene TRBJ1-1; no definite D call. CDR1 and CDR2 from the germline V gene are SGHDN and FVKESK. This CDR3 spans 13 amino acids. The CDR3 DNA is TGTGCCAGCAACCAAGTCTGGTCCACTGAAGCTTTCTTT. Translating it yields CASNQVWSTEAFF.

This clonotype was seen repeatedly, ten times or more. This CDR3 reads CSVEVGQSQKYF. For the CDR3, the DNA is TGCAGCGTTGAAGTGGGACAGTCGCAGAAGTACTTC. The chain is built from TRBV29-1 and TRBJ2-7; 7 bases line up with TRBD1. This CDR3 contains 12 residues. Germline V gene lookup returns CDR1 SQVTM and CDR2 ANQGSEA. V lost 1 base and J lost 11; bases outside the gene matches: 8.

This clonotype was detected many times. The chain joins TRBV5-1 to TRBJ2-5; D may be TRBD2 (6 bases). Trimming shortened V by 0 bases and J by 3 bases, and 12 bases separated the two germline ends. CDR1 and CDR2 (germline): SGHRS, YFSETQ. This CDR3 comprises 15 residues. CDR3 in amino acids: CASSLAEREEETQYF. The CDR3 bases are TGCGCCAGCAGCTTGGCCGAAAGGGAGGAAGAGACCCAGTACTTC.

This clonotype was recorded many times. The J gene is TRBJ2-2, the V gene TRBV24-1; D is undetermined. CDR3 length: 13 residues. Trimming took 3 bases from V and 6 from J, leaving 7 bases between them. Germline assignment: CDR1 KGHDR and CDR2 SFDVKD. This CDR3 is CATSDRVAGELFF. In nucleotides, the CDR3 is TGTGCCACCAGTGATCGGGTGGCCGGGGAGCTGTTTTTT.

This clonotype was observed a handful of times. J is TRBJ2-3 and V is TRBV29-1, with 10 nucleotides matching TRBD2. CDR1 SQVTM and CDR2 ANQGSEA come from the germline V gene. The trim removed 0 bases at V and 0 bases at J, leaving 9 bases unmatched. This CDR3 is 18 amino acids long. DNA for the CDR3: TGCAGCGTTGAAGATGTGATACTAGCGGGAAAGAGCACAGATACGCAGTATTTT. Encoded protein: CSVEDVILAGKSTDTQYF.

The sample holds many counts of this clonotype. The chain has TRBV27 and TRBJ2-2; D is unresolved. This CDR3 is 14 amino acids long. The germline V gene has CDR1 MNHEY and CDR2 SMNVEV (reference sequence). Trimming shortened V by 4 bases and J by 7 bases, and 13 bases separated the two germline ends. CDR3 amino acids: CASSSELAGGELFF. DNA for the CDR3: TGTGCCAGCAGTTCCGAATTAGCCGGCGGGGAGCTGTTTTTT.

This clonotype showed up many times. The V gene is TRBV28, the J gene TRBJ1-4, with 9 nucleotides matching TRBD1. The CDR3 has 14 residues. V lost 7 bases, J lost 4 bases, and 4 bases stayed unmatched. Germline CDR1 is MDHEN and CDR2 is SYDVKM. CDR3 sequence: CASKGTGSNEKLFF. CDR3 DNA sequence: TGTGCCAGCAAGGGGACAGGGAGTAATGAAAAACTGTTTTTT.

V gene TRBV5-1 combines with J gene TRBJ2-7; D is unclear. The germline V gene encodes CDR1 SGHRS and CDR2 YFSETQ. The CDR3 length is 13 residues. V lost 0 bases and J lost 3, with 7 bases in between. The CDR3 DNA follows: TGCGCCAGCAGCTTGGCCCTAAACTACGAGCAGTACTTC. Residues: CASSLALNYEQYF.

The table lists this clonotype with a few counts. The chain employs TRBV6-1 and TRBJ1-4, with 7 bases identical to TRBD1. CDR3 length equals 14 residues. Germline V gene data show CDR1 as MNHNS and CDR2 as SASEGT. The J segment lost 8 bases and the V segment lost 2 bases, leaving 5 bases of the junction unmatched. The CDR3 protein is CASSESQGEEKLFF. For the CDR3, the DNA is TGTGCCAGCAGTGAATCTCAGGGGGAGGAAAAACTGTTTTTT.

This clonotype was seen a single time. The chain employs TRBV5-1 and TRBJ2-5; maybe TRBD1 (5 bases). In germline, CDR1 is SGHRS, CDR2 YFSETQ. V lost 0 bases and J 7 bases, leaving 10 bases between the germline ends. This CDR3 contains 13 residues. The DNA of the CDR3 is TGCGCCAGCAGCTTGGGACAGTATGGGACCCAGTACTTC. Translated: CASSLGQYGTQYF.

By frequency in the sample, this clonotype is large. The CDR3 DNA reads as TGTGCCAGCAGTGCTACAGAATTCTCTGGGGCCAACGTCCTGACTTTC. Translated, it gives CASSATEFSGANVLTF. The chain couples TRBV28 to TRBJ2-6; the D is unclear. Looked up from germline, CDR1 is MDHEN and CDR2 is SYDVKM. V lost 5 bases and J lost 0, with 11 bases in between. The CDR3 covers 16 residues.

This clonotype was seen ten or more times. The CDR3 protein is CASRGTGELFF. CDR3 DNA: TGTGCCAGCCGGGGTACCGGGGAGCTGTTTTTT. V usage is TRBV3-1 and J usage is TRBJ2-2, with D possibly TRBD2 on 5 matching bases. Germline CDR1 reads LGHDT; CDR2 reads YNNKEL (reference sequence). The CDR3 totals 11 residues. The germline V and J ends were trimmed by 8 bases and 5 bases, with 6 bases remaining between them.

This clonotype came up many times. The chain has TRBV3-1 and TRBJ1-4; 9 nucleotides match TRBD1. With V trimmed by 3 bases and J by 4 bases, 6 bases remained unmatched. Germline V gives CDR1 LGHDT, CDR2 YNNKEL (reference sequence). This CDR3 contains 16 residues. CDR3 coding DNA: TGTGCCAGCAGCCAGGAAGACAGGGGGATTAATGAAAAACTGTTTTTT. Encoded protein: CASSQEDRGINEKLFF.

This clonotype was detected ten times or more. The V gene is TRBV7-9, the J gene TRBJ2-1, with D possibly being TRBD1 (6 bases). Trimming took 3 bases from V and 5 from J, leaving 17 bases between them. Germline lookup yields CDR1 SEHNR and CDR2 FQNEAQ (reference sequence). CDR3 length: 16 residues. The CDR3 loop is CASSFFRDNRNNEQFF. CDR3 bases: TGTGCCAGCAGCTTTTTTCGGGACAACCGAAACAATGAGCAGTTCTTC. Supplemented by reference TRBV7-9 and TRBJ2-1, the full variable domain reads DTGVSQNPRHKITKRGQNVTFRCDPISEHNRLYWYRQTLGQGPEFLTYFQNEAQLEKSRLLSDRFSAERPKGSFSTLEIQRTEQGDSAMYLCASSFFRDNRNNEQFFGPGTRLTVL.

In its sample, this clonotype was seen many times. V and J are TRBV6-1 and TRBJ1-1; no clear D. The CDR3 contains 9 residues. Germline lookup yields CDR1 MNHNS and CDR2 SASEGT. V was pared by 8 bases and J by 6 bases, with 4 bases between. The CDR3 bases are TGTGCCAGCGCGCCTGAAGCTTTCTTT. This codes for CASAPEAFF.